The next 11 T cell receptor beta chains were all read from a single sample in a study of T cells in localized non-small cell lung cancer. Sequencing was performed with immunoSEQ multiplex PCR; in TCRdb, only in-frame clones are kept and a portion is missing. The table lists about 15,000 clones, around 87% of them singletons, with under 35% in the top ten. Sequenced here: peripheral blood mononuclear cells, sampled before any cancer treatment. Receptors originate from a male donor older than 55 with stage II lung adenocarcinoma.

This clone is classed as medium-sized (0.01 to 0.1%). The rearrangement links TRBV2 to TRBJ1-5; unclear D gene. Trimming pared 7 bases from V and 0 bases from J, leaving 10 bases between. Germline loops: CDR1 SNHLY, CDR2 FYNNEI. This CDR3 spans 14 amino acids. CDR3 protein: CASTESYSNQPQHF. The CDR3 DNA reads as TGTGCCAGCACGGAGTCGTATAGCAATCAGCCCCAGCATTTT.

This sequence joins TRBV18 and TRBJ2-2; weak D call: TRBD2 (6 bases). CDR3 length: 13 amino acids. Trimming removed 3 bases at V and 8 bases at J, with 10 bases between. The germline V gene encodes CDR1 KGHSH and CDR2 LQKENI. The CDR3 DNA reads TGTGCCAGCTCACCGGAGGGGCTGGGGGAGCTGTTTTTT. This translates into CASSPEGLGELFF.

This chain links TRBV6-9 with TRBJ1-1; 8 bases agree with TRBD1. The ends lost 5 bases at V and 1 base at J; junction bases unmatched: 3. The CDR3 totals 14 residues. Per the germline V gene, CDR1 is MNHGY and CDR2 is SVAAGI. In DNA form, the CDR3 reads TGTGCCAGCAGTACCGGGACAGGGAACACTGAAGCTTTCTTT. Residues: CASSTGTGNTEAFF.

The rearrangement links TRBV5-6 to TRBJ2-3, with a weak D call TRBD2 (6 bases). The V and J ends lost 2 bases and 4 bases respectively, with 11 bases between them. The CDR3 totals 14 residues. The germline gives CDR1 SGHDT, CDR2 YYEEEE. DNA for the CDR3: TGTGCCAGCAGCTTCCCGGGAGTGGCAGATACGCAGTATTTT. This translates into CASSFPGVADTQYF.

This clone came up once. The chain links TRBV18 to TRBJ1-1; D may be TRBD1 (6 bases). The V gene's germline CDR1 is KGHSH and CDR2 LQKENI. Trimming removed 6 bases at V and 4 bases at J, with 18 bases between. The CDR3 runs to 15 residues. The CDR3, as DNA: TGTGCCAGCTCCTCTAAGGGGGGGAGGGGCACTGAAGCTTTCTTT. The encoded protein is CASSSKGGRGTEAFF.

The table lists this clone with a count of one. The chain employs TRBV27 and TRBJ2-7; TRBD1 might be the D (5 bases). The CDR3 is 14 amino acids. CDR1 MNHEY and CDR2 SMNVEV come from the germline V gene (reference sequence). Trimming took 5 bases from V and 3 from J, leaving 14 bases between them. The CDR3 loop is CASSPQVLHYEQYF. CDR3 coding DNA: TGTGCCAGCAGTCCACAGGTGCTCCACTACGAGCAGTACTTC.

The chain has TRBV19 and TRBJ1-4, with TRBD1 matching over 8 bases. The CDR3 is made up of 14 amino acids. CDR1 and CDR2 from the germline V gene are LNHDA and SQIVND (reference sequence). V lost 4 bases to trimming and J lost 7 bases; unmatched junction nucleotides: 5. The CDR3 loop is CASSTTGVAEKLFF. The DNA of the CDR3 is TGTGCCAGTAGTACGACAGGGGTGGCTGAAAAACTGTTTTTT.

The chain joins TRBV11-2 to TRBJ2-3; TRBD2 might be the D (7 bases). Germline values: CDR1 SGHAT, CDR2 FQNNGV. Between the trimmed V and J ends, which lost 3 bases and 5 bases, there was a span of 12 bases. The CDR3 has 14 residues. CDR3 sequence reads: CASSFWGGQDTQYF. The CDR3 coding sequence is TGTGCCAGCAGCTTTTGGGGGGGCCAAGATACGCAGTATTTT.

Here the CDR3 DNA reads TGTGCCAGCAGCCAAGAGTCTAGCGGGATAGATACGCAGTATTTT. Protein product: CASSQESSGIDTQYF. The chain combines TRBV4-2 with TRBJ2-3, with TRBD2 matching over 9 bases. The V gene's germline CDR1 is LGHNA and CDR2 YNFKEQ. The CDR3 spans 15 residues. V lost 0 bases, J lost 5 bases, and 3 bases stayed unmatched.

This chain joins TRBV25-1 and TRBJ1-2; 10 nucleotides match TRBD1. Losses at the gene ends were 4 bases for V and 6 bases for J; bases not matched to a gene: 8. Germline V lookup: CDR1 MGHDK, CDR2 SYGVNS. The CDR3 spans 15 residues. Written as DNA, the CDR3 is TGTGCCAGCAGTGTCTCCCGGACAGGGGGAGATGGCTACACCTTC. It codes for CASSVSRTGGDGYTF.

With regard to this clone: The identical CDR3 is also encoded by other nucleotide sequences in the sample. J is TRBJ2-6 and V is TRBV19, with D possibly being TRBD1 or TRBD2 (6 bases each). The CDR3 consists of 17 residues. Trimming took off 3 bases at V and 4 bases at J, with 16 bases between the two ends. The germline gives CDR1 LNHDA, CDR2 SQIVND (reference sequence). CDR3 coding DNA: TGTGCCAGTAGTATTCGTGGGGGGCGGTGGGGGGCCAACGTCCTGACTTTC. Encoded protein: CASSIRGGRWGANVLTF. Variable domain in full (rest from reference TRBV19 and TRBJ2-6): DGGITQSPKYLFRKEGQNVTLSCEQNLNHDAMYWYRQDPGQGLRLIYYSQIVNDFQKGDIAEGYSVSREKKESFPLTVTSAQKNPTAFYLCASSIRGGRWGANVLTFGAGSRLTVL.